The clone carrying this T cell receptor (beta chain) was counted only a few times. Its antigen is still unknown. The CDR3 runs to 15 residues. The junction had 7 bases not matched to a gene; V was cut back by 4 bases and J by 3 bases. Germline CDR1 SGHAT, CDR2 FQNNGV. TCRdb analysed the 5' RACE reads with MiXCR anew, one entry per CDR3 protein. The table shows about 350,000 distinct CDR3 sequences, with 20% occurring only once. The sample comes from a study of CD8 T cells in ankylosing spondylitis. Study results and limitations: Blood of patients with ankylosing spondylitis appeared to be characterized by a TCR beta motif of several highly homologous variants. As reported, disease-linked clones showed significant enrichment in matched ankylosing spondylitis synovial fluid. Some motif variants had been reported before (in reactive arthritis synovial fluid and blood).

Sequencing was carried out using blood, either unsorted or a sorted T cell fraction (not recorded which). The chain combines TRBV11-2 with TRBJ2-7; 9 nucleotides line up with TRBD2. This TCR was sampled from a male donor with ankylosing spondylitis or in good health (not recorded which). The CDR3 DNA follows: TGTGCCAGCAGCTGGGCTAGCGGGACATTCTACGAGCAGTACTTC. Encoded protein: CASSWASGTFYEQYF. Full variable domain (outside the CDR3, taken from reference TRBV11-2 and TRBJ2-7): EAGVAQSPRYKIIEKRQSVAFWCNPISGHATLYWYQQILGQGPKLLIQFQNNGVVDDSQLPKDRFSAERLKGVDSTLKIQPAKLEDSAVYLCASSWASGTFYEQYFGPGTRLTVT.